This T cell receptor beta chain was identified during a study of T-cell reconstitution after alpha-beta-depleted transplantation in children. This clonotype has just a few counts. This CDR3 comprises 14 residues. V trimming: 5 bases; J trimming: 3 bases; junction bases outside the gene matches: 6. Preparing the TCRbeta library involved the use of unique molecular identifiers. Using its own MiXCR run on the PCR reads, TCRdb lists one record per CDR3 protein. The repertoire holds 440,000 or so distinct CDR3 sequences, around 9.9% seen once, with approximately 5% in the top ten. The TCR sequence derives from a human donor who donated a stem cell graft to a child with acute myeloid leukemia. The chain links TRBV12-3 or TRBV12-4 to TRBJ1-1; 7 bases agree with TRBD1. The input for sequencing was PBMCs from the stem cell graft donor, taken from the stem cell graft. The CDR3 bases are TGTGCCAGCAGTGACAGGGTATGGGACACTGAAGCTTTCTTT. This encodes CASSDRVWDTEAFF.